This TCR beta chain stems from a study of blood T cell repertoires in COVID-19 (dated by TCRdb to 2020 to 2022). Background for the entire study: Samples from collaborators originated in the United States, Italy and Spain and spanned both the acute and convalescent phases of COVID-19. The material from the prospective study consisted of cDNA or gDNA derived from T cells, B-cell-depleted T cells, or PBMCs. Subjects who had been exposed to COVID-19, were actively infected with it, or had recovered from it provided the deeply sampled blood TCRbeta repertoires that made up the dataset. The repertoires were made available in a free public database intended to serve as a resource for research on the immune response to SARS-CoV-2. The samples were drawn from two sources: the first 160 participants of the ongoing ImmuneRACE study, and 1,200 or so subjects contributed by 6 global collaborators. A de-identified subject ID, COVID-19 status, age in years and sex were almost always included in the sample metadata. Where available, HLA class I and class II types were taken from metadata supplied by the sample provider and were not determined by assay-based typing. The full study reports these points: The quantity of clinical and demographic metadata differed by source and by participant and was supplied without curation.

In this sample, this clone turned up a few times. The antigen it binds to is not known. One base away there is no much larger clone; base qualities are not given. The immunoSEQ Assay, a bias-controlled multiplex PCR, was used to amplify TCRbeta CDR3 regions from genomic DNA. In the original analysis: Nucleated cell counts per sample were estimated from amplification of reference gene primers within the assay. Sequence reads were collapsed and filtered to measure the absolute abundance of every unique TCRbeta CDR3 rearrangement. For each sample, productive Simpson clonality was calculated by taking the square root of Simpson's diversity index across productive rearrangements. In its TCRdb copy, this immuneACCESS table keeps in-frame sequences only and misses some clones. Where compared with another copy, unresolved V genes explain less than half of these, and the others have no known cause. The V and J calls and the clone size are those of that table, but D and trimming were determined from the DNA. The sample data list 130,000 or so clones, and approximately 80% of these were observed just once. About 8% of the sample comes from the top ten.

The CDR1 and CDR2 encoded by the germline V gene (reference sequence) are SEHNR and FQNEAQ. Germline trimming: 1 base from V, 7 bases from J; junction bases outside gene matches: 7. Including the terminal cysteine and phenylalanine, the CDR3 comprises 15 residues. The entry retains the CDR3 DNA only, 45 bases that are in frame from base 1. The collaborating institutions used their own protocols to collect whole blood in K2EDTA tubes. For TCRbeta analysis, collaborator samples were shipped as frozen whole blood, as isolated PBMCs, or as DNA extracted from either sample type. The TCR was taken from a woman aged 60-70 years with active or convalescent COVID-19. The rearranged segments are TRBV7-9 and TRBJ1-5; TRBD1 matches 7 bases in the middle. The sample was peripheral blood. The encoded CDR3 is CASSLEGRGEQPQHF. The DNA sequence is given as TGTGCCAGCAGCTTAGAAGGCAGGGGGGAACAGCCCCAGCATTTT.